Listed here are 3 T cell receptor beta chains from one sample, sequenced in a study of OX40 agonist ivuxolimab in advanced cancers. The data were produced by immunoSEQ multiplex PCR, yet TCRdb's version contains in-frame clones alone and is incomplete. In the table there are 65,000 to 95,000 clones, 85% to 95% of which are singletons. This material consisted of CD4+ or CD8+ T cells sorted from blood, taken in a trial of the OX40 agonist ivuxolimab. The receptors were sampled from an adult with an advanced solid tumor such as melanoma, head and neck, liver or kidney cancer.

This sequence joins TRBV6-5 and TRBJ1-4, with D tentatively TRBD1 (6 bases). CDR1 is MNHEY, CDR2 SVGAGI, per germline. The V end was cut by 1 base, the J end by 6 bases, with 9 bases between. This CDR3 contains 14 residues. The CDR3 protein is CASSYWQGHEKLFF. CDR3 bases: TGTGCCAGCAGTTACTGGCAGGGGCATGAAAAACTGTTTTTT.

In nucleotides, the CDR3 is TGCGCCAGCAGCCAAGAAGGCCTAGCTGCTGTCACCGGGGAGCTGTTTTTT. This codes for CASSQEGLAAVTGELFF. The rearrangement links TRBV4-1 to TRBJ2-2; D perhaps matches TRBD2 (5 bases). V lost 0 bases, J lost 4 bases, and 15 bases lay in between. Germline-derived CDR1 and CDR2 are MGHRA and YSYEKL. The CDR3 length is 17 residues.

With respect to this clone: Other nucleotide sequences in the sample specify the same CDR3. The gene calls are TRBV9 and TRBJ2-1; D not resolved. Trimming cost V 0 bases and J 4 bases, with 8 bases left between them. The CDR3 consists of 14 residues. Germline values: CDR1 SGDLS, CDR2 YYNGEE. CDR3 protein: CASSVVGGYNEQFF. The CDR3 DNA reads TGTGCCAGCAGCGTAGTGGGCGGATACAATGAGCAGTTCTTC.